This T cell receptor beta chain was profiled in a study of cytomegalovirus exposure and HLA in healthy donors. Vbeta (60) and Jbeta (13) primers were used in the PCR. Data came from immunoSEQ multiplex PCR; TCRdb stores just in-frame clones and leaves some out. The sample includes a few hundred thousand clones, roughly 89% of them seen just once. V gave up 3 bases and J gave up 3 bases; unmatched junction bases: 6. Germline CDR1 MNHNS, CDR2 SASEGT. The CDR3 has 15 amino acids. The sample was PBMCs. The receptor's source is a young woman in good health and CMV-seronegative. The J gene is TRBJ2-7, the V gene TRBV6-1; TRBD1 matches at 9 bases. This CDR3 reads CASSEYRDRDYEQYF. The CDR3 nucleotides read TGTGCCAGCAGTGAGTACCGGGACAGGGACTACGAGCAGTACTTC.